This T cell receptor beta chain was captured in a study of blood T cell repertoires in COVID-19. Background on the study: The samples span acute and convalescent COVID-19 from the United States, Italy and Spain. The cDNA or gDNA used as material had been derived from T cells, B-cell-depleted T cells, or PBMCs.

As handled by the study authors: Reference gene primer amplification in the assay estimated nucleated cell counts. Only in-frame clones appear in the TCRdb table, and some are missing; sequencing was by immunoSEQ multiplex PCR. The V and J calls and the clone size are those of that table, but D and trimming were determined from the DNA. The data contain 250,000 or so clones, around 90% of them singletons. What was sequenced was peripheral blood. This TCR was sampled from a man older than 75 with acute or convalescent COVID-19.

This CDR3 reads CASSQDRGGNSGNTIYF. As DNA, the CDR3 is TGTGCCAGCAGCCAAGATAGGGGCGGTAACTCTGGAAACACCATATATTTT. This chain uses TRBV3-1 (or the pseudogene TRBV3-2) with TRBJ1-3; TRBD1 might be the D (5 bases). This CDR3 comprises 17 residues. Trimming stripped 0 bases from V and 0 bases from J, with 12 bases between. Germline V gene lookup returns CDR1 LGHDT and CDR2 YNNKEL (reference sequence).